Shown below are 11 T cell receptor beta chains from a single sample sequenced in a study of technical replicates of blood from several donors. Here immunoSEQ multiplex PCR was the method, and the copy in TCRdb shows in-frame clones only, minus some. The table has around 77,000 clones, roughly 92% seen once. Material for sequencing was T cells isolated from PBMCs. These receptors all stem from a human donor in good health.

The rearrangement joins TRBV9 to TRBJ2-3; 8 bases align to TRBD2. This CDR3 contains 15 residues. Germline V lookup: CDR1 SGDLS, CDR2 YYNGEE. The V segment lost 3 bases and the J segment 9 bases; nucleotides outside the gene matches: 12. Here the CDR3 reads CASSGGAGTSGTQYF. In DNA form, the CDR3 reads TGTGCCAGCAGCGGGGGGGCCGGGACTAGTGGCACGCAGTATTTT.

The rearrangement uses TRBV7-2 and TRBJ1-5; tentative D call: TRBD1 (6 bases). The CDR3 has 14 residues. V was trimmed by 4 bases and J by 5 bases, leaving 12 bases between them. Germline V lookup: CDR1 SGHTA, CDR2 FQGNSA. The CDR3 region has the DNA TGTGCCAGCAGCTGGCGGGGGCTAGATCAGCCCCAGCATTTT. This sequence encodes CASSWRGLDQPQHF.

The J gene is TRBJ2-5, the V gene TRBV7-9, with TRBD1 identical over 7 bases. With 1 base clipped from V and 4 bases from J, the junction kept 9 bases outside the gene matches. The CDR3 runs 16 residues. Per the germline V gene, CDR1 is SEHNR and CDR2 is FQNEAQ (reference sequence). CDR3 in DNA: TGTGCCAGCAGCTTAGTAAAGGGGACAGCTCCAGAGACCCAGTACTTC. This encodes CASSLVKGTAPETQYF.

V gene TRBV5-1 combines with J gene TRBJ2-7; D uncertain. Germline V gene lookup returns CDR1 SGHRS and CDR2 YFSETQ. The CDR3 extends over 13 amino acids. V lost 4 bases, J lost 5 bases, and 13 bases lay in between. CDR3 residues: CASSPGELHEQYF. CDR3 nucleotides: TGCGCCAGCAGCCCCGGTGAGCTCCACGAGCAGTACTTC.

The chain has TRBV4-2 and TRBJ2-7, with 10 bases aligning to TRBD2. V lost 0 bases, J lost 3 bases, and 2 bases stayed unmatched. This CDR3 region has 15 residues. Germline CDR1 and CDR2: LGHNA and YNFKEQ. The CDR3: CASSQERTSGYEQYF. CDR3 coding DNA: TGTGCCAGCAGCCAAGAAAGGACTAGCGGCTACGAGCAGTACTTC.

This chain joins TRBV5-1 and TRBJ2-4; D is possibly TRBD1 (5 bases). V lost 0 bases and J 9 bases, leaving 10 bases between the germline ends. CDR1 is SGHRS and CDR2 is YFSETQ in the germline V gene. This CDR3 is 13 amino acids long. The CDR3 DNA reads as TGCGCCAGCAGCTTGGAGGGGAATGGCATTCAGTACTTC. The encoded protein is CASSLEGNGIQYF.

This rearrangement joins TRBV4-3 to TRBJ2-3, with TRBD2 identical over 9 bases. The CDR3 has 17 amino acids. Unmatched junction bases numbered 10, after V lost 5 bases and J lost 1 base. Germline lookup yields CDR1 LGHNA and CDR2 YSLEER. In nucleotides, the CDR3 is TGCGCCAGCAGCAGTGCGGGAGGGCGGTACGGCACAGATACGCAGTATTTT. Translated, it gives CASSSAGGRYGTDTQYF.

The J gene is TRBJ2-7, the V gene TRBV6-1, with 9 bases identical to TRBD2. The CDR3 totals 14 residues. Germline CDR1 MNHNS, CDR2 SASEGT. V gave up 4 bases and J gave up 2 bases; unmatched junction bases: 3. The chain's CDR3 is CASSALAGTYEQYF. The CDR3 DNA sequence: TGTGCCAGCAGTGCTCTAGCGGGGACCTACGAGCAGTACTTC.

The chain joins TRBV2 to TRBJ2-1; 9 nucleotides agree with TRBD2. CDR3 length: 14 amino acids. Trimming cost V 3 bases and J 7 bases; bases outside gene matches: 4. Germline V lookup: CDR1 SNHLY, CDR2 FYNNEI. The DNA of the CDR3 is TGTGCCAGCAGTGAGGCGGGAGGGCTTAATGAGCAGTTCTTC. It yields the protein CASSEAGGLNEQFF.

This clone turned up a few times. The chain links TRBV10-3 to TRBJ1-1; the D gene is possibly TRBD1 (6 bases). In germline, CDR1 is ENHRY, CDR2 SYGVKD. The germline V and J ends were trimmed by 5 bases and 5 bases, with 18 bases remaining between them. CDR3 length equals 15 residues. Here the CDR3 reads CAISQKEAGETEAFF. CDR3 nucleotide sequence: TGTGCCATCAGTCAAAAAGAGGCAGGGGAAACTGAAGCTTTCTTT.

CDR3 residues: CASTIGQGPSYEQYF. The CDR3 DNA follows: TGTGCCAGCACCATAGGACAGGGTCCTTCCTACGAGCAGTACTTC. The rearrangement links TRBV6-5 to TRBJ2-7; TRBD1 agrees at 8 bases. J lost 1 base, V lost 7 bases, and 9 bases had no gene match. The germline V gene encodes CDR1 MNHEY and CDR2 SVGAGI. The CDR3 runs to 15 residues.